This is a list of T cell receptor beta chains from one sample in a study of blood T cells in healthy people across ages. TCRdb recomputed calls from the 5' RACE reads with MiXCR, one row per CDR3 protein. The table lists about a million distinct CDR3 sequences, 30% to 40% of them singletons. The sample was blood. These receptors all stem from a man aged 18 to 29 in good health. The CDR3 runs from the conserved cysteine through the conserved F or W. The D gene is left open where the match is weak. Clone size is stated in some rows and not others, as once, few, many or a class when expanded.

V gene	clone size	D gene	J gene	CDR3 DNA	CDR3 protein
TRBV7-2	many	NA	TRBJ1-1	TGTGCCAGCAGTTTAGGCAGGAACACTGAAGCTTTCTTT	CASSLGRNTEAFF
TRBV25-1	NA	NA	TRBJ1-4	TGTGCCAGCAGTGAATTCGGCAATGAAGAACTGTTTTTT	CASSEFGNEELFF
TRBV5-6	NA	NA	TRBJ1-4	TGTGCCAGCAGTTTCATGCGGGAAGAGAATGAAAAACTGTTTTTT	CASSFMREENEKLFF
TRBV12-3/TRBV12-4	NA	TRBD2	TRBJ2-3	TGTGCCAGTAAGCGGGGGGGCACAGATACGCAGTATTTT	CASKRGGTDTQYF
TRBV14	NA	NA	TRBJ2-5	TGTGCCAGCAGCAAAAATCTGGAGGCTGAGCAGTACTTC	CASSKNLEAEQYF
TRBV20-1	NA	TRBD2	TRBJ2-1	TGCAGTGCTTCAAGCCTCTCTAGCGGGGGGGTCCATGAGCAGTTCTTC	CSASSLSSGGVHEQFF
TRBV10-3	NA	TRBD1	TRBJ2-3	TGTGCCATCACTTCGACCAGGGGGCGCAGCACAGATACGCAGTATTTT	CAITSTRGRSTDTQYF
TRBV7-9	few	NA	TRBJ2-7	TGTGCCAGCAGCTTAGTAGCGGCAGGCTACGAGCAGTACTTC	CASSLVAAGYEQYF
TRBV5-6	NA	NA	TRBJ1-6	TGTGCCAGCAGCCACAAAAGCTCCTATAATTCACCCCTCCACTTT	CASSHKSSYNSPLHF
TRBV7-9	few	NA	TRBJ1-4	TGTGCCAGCAGCTCCCCAGGGGAGAGCGCCAAACTGTTTTTT	CASSSPGESAKLFF
TRBV20-1	NA	NA	TRBJ2-7	TGCAGTGCCGTCCCCGGAGGGGGAGTCTACGAGCAGTACTTC	CSAVPGGGVYEQYF
TRBV2	NA	TRBD1	TRBJ1-1	TGTGCCAGCAGTACACTACAGGGGTTCGCTGAAGCTTTCTTT	CASSTLQGFAEAFF
TRBV7-9	many	NA	TRBJ1-5	TGTGCCAGCAGCTTAGGTAGTCAGCCCCAGCATTTT	CASSLGSQPQHF
TRBV4-3	NA	NA	TRBJ1-5	TGCGCCAGCAGCCAAGACTGGCAGATCAATCAGCCCCAGCATTTT	CASSQDWQINQPQHF
TRBV20-1	NA	TRBD1	TRBJ2-3	TGCAGTGCTAGAGCTGGGGGACAGGGTGGGGGGACAGATACGCAGTATTTT	CSARAGGQGGGTDTQYF
TRBV2	NA	NA	TRBJ1-1	TGTGCCAGCCAAGGACGGACCGAAGCTTTCTTT	CASQGRTEAFF
TRBV5-1	NA	TRBD2	TRBJ2-3	TGCGCCAGCAGCCCCCGGACTAGCTTTTATACGCAGTATTTT	CASSPRTSFYTQYF
TRBV11-2	NA	NA	TRBJ2-1	TGTGCCAGCAGCTTAGGGGGGAGGACCAATGAGCAGTTCTTC	CASSLGGRTNEQFF
TRBV12-3/TRBV12-4	NA	NA	TRBJ1-2	TGTGCCAGCAGGTTTGGGGCAAACTATGGCTACACCTTC	CASRFGANYGYTF
TRBV20-1	few	NA	TRBJ1-4	TGCAGTGCTAACCGGGAGGCTAATGAAAAACTGTTTTTT	CSANREANEKLFF